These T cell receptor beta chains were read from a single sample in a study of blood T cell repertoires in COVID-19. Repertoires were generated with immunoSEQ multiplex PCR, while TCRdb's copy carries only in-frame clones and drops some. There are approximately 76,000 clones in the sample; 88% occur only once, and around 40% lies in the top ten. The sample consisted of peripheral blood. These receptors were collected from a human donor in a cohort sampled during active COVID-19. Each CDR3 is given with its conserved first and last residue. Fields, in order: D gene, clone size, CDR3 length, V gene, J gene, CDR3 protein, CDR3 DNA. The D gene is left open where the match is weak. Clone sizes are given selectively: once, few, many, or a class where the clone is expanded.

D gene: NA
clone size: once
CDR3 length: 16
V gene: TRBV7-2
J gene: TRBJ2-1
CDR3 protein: CASSSSSASSYNEQFF
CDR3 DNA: TGTGCCAGCAGCTCTTCTAGCGCTAGCTCCTACAATGAGCAGTTCTTC

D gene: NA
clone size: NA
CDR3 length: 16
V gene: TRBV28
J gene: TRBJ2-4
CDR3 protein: CASSSRGAVAKNIQYF
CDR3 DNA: TGTGCCAGCAGTTCGAGAGGTGCGGTAGCCAAAAACATTCAGTACTTC

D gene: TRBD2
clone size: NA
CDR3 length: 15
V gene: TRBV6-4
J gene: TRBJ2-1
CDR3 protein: CASSGGLAGVFEQFF
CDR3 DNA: TGTGCCAGCAGTGGCGGACTAGCGGGAGTTTTTGAGCAGTTCTTC

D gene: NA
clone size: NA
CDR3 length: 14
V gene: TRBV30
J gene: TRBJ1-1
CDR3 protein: CAWSQAGGITEAFF
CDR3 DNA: TGTGCCTGGAGTCAGGCAGGAGGAATCACTGAAGCTTTCTTT

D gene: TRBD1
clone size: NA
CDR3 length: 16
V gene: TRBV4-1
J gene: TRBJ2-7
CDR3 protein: CASSHPPGQGASEQYF
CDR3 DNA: TGCGCCAGCAGCCACCCTCCGGGACAGGGGGCGAGTGAGCAGTACTTC

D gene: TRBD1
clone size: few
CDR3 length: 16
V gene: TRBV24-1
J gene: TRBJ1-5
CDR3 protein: CATSEGWAGGNQPQHF
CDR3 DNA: TGTGCCACCAGTGAGGGATGGGCAGGGGGTAATCAGCCCCAGCATTTT

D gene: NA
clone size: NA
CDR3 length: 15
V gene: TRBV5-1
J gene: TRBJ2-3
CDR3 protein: CASSLSRDSTDTQYF
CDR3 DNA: TGCGCCAGCAGCTTGTCCAGGGATTCCACAGATACGCAGTATTTT

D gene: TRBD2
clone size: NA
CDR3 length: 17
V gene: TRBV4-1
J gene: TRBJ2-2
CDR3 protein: CASSQVLGLAVPGELFF
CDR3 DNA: TGCGCCAGCAGCCAAGTTCTCGGACTAGCGGTGCCAGGGGAGCTGTTTTTT

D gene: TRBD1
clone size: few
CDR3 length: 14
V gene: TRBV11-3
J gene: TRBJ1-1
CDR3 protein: CASSPGTGGTEAFF
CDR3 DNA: TGTGCCAGCAGCCCGGGGACAGGGGGCACTGAAGCTTTCTTT

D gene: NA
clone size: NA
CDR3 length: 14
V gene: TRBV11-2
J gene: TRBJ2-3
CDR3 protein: CASSPGGYTDTQYF
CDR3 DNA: TGTGCCAGCAGCCCAGGGGGGTACACAGATACGCAGTATTTT

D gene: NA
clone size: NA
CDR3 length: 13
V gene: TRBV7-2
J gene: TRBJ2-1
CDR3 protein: CASSPWTVGEQFF
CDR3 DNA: TGTGCCAGCAGCCCGTGGACAGTTGGGGAGCAGTTCTTC

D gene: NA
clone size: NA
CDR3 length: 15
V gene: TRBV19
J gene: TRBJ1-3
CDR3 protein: CASFQGLGSGNTIYF
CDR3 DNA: TGTGCCAGCTTCCAGGGGCTCGGGTCTGGAAACACCATATATTTT